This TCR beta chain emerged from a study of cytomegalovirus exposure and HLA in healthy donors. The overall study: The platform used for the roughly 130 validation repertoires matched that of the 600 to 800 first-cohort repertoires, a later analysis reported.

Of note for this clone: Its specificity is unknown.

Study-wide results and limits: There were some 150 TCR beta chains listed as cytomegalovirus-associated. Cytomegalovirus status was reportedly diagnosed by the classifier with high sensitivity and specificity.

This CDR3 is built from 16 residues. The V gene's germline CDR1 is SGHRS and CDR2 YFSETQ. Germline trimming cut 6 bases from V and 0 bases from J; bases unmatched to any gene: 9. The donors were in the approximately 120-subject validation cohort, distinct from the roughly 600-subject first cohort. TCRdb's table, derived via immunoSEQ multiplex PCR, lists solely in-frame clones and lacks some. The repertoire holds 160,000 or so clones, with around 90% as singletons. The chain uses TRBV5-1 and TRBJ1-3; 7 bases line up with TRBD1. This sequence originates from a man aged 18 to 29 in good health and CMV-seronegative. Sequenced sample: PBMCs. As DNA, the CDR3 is TGCGCCAGCACTTTGGACAGGACCTCCTCTGGAAACACCATATATTTT. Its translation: CASTLDRTSSGNTIYF. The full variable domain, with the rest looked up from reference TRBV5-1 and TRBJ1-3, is KAGVTQTPRYLIKTRGQQVTLSCSPISGHRSVSWYQQTPGQGLQFLFEYFSETQRNKGNFPGRFSGRQFSNSRSEMNVSTLELGDSALYLCASTLDRTSSGNTIYFGEGSWLTVV.